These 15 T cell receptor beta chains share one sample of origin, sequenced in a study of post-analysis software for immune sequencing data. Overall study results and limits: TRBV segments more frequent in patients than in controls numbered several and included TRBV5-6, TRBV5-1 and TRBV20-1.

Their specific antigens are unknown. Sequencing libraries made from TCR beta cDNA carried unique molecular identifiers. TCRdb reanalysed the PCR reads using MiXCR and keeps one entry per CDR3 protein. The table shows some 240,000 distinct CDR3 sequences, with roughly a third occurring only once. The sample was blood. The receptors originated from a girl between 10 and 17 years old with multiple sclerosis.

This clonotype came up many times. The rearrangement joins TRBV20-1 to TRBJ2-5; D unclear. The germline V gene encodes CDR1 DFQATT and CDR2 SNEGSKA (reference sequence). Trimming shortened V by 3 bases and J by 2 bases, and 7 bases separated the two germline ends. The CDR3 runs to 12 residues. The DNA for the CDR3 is TGCAGTGCTAGGACCTCTCAAGAGACCCAGTACTTC. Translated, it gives CSARTSQETQYF.

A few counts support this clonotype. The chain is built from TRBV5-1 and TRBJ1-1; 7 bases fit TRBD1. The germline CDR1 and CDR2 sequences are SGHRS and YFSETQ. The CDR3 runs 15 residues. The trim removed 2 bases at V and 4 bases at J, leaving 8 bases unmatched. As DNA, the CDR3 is TGCGCCAGCAGCTTCCTACAGGGGACCGGCACTGAAGCTTTCTTT. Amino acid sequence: CASSFLQGTGTEAFF.

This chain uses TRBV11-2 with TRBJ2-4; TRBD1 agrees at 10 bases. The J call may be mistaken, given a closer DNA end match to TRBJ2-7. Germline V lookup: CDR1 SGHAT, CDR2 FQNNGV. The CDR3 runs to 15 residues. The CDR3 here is CASTTGTGVGYEQYF. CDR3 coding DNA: TGTGCCAGCACCACCGGGACAGGGGTGGGTTACGAGCAGTACTTC.

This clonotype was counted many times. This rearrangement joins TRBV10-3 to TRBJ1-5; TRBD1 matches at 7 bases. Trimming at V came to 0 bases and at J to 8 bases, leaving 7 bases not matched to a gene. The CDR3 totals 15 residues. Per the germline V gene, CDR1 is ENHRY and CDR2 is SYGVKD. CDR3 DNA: TGTGCCATCAGTGAGTCTCGAACAGGGGTTGAGCCCCAGCATTTT. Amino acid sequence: CAISESRTGVEPQHF.

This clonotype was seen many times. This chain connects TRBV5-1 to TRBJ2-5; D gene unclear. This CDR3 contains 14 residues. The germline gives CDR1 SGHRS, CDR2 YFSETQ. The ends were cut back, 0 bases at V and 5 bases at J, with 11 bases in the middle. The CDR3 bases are TGCGCCAGCAGCTTGGGCCCGGGTGGGGAGACCCAGTACTTC. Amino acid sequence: CASSLGPGGETQYF.

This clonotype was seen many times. The CDR3 DNA reads as TGTGCCAGCAGCCCTCGACAGGGAAGCAATCAGCCCCAGCATTTT. It is translated as CASSPRQGSNQPQHF. This chain connects TRBV3-1 to TRBJ1-5, with TRBD1 matching 7 bases. Per the germline V gene, CDR1 is LGHDT and CDR2 is YNNKEL (reference sequence). With 4 bases clipped from V and 1 base from J, the junction kept 4 bases outside the gene matches. The length of the CDR3 is 15 residues.

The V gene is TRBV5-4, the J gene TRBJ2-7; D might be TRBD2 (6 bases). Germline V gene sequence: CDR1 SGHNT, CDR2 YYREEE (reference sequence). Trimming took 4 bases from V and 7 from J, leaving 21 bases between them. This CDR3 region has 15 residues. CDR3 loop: CASSGGSKPGDEQYF. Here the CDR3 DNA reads TGTGCCAGCAGCGGGGGGTCCAAACCTGGGGATGAGCAGTACTTC.

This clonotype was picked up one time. Here the CDR3 reads CASSESWWDGYTF. The CDR3 DNA follows: TGCGCCAGCAGTGAGTCTTGGTGGGATGGCTACACCTTC. This rearrangement joins TRBV10-2 to TRBJ1-2; the D is unclear. The length of the CDR3 is 13 residues. CDR1 is WSHSY, CDR2 SAAADI, per germline. Trimming pared 0 bases from V and 6 bases from J, leaving 8 bases between.

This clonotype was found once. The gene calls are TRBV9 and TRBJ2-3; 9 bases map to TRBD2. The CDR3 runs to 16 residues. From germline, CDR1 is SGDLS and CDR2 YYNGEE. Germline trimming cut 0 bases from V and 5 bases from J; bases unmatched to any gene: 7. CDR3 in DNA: TGTGCCAGCAGCGTAGGGGATAGCGGGAGACGAGATACGCAGTATTTT. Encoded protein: CASSVGDSGRRDTQYF.

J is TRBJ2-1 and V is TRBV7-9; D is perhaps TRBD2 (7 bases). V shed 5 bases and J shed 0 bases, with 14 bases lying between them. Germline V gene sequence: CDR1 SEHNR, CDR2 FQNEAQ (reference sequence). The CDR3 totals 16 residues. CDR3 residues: CASSPGGGGSYNEQFF. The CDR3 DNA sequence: TGTGCCAGCAGCCCGGGGGGAGGGGGCTCCTACAATGAGCAGTTCTTC.

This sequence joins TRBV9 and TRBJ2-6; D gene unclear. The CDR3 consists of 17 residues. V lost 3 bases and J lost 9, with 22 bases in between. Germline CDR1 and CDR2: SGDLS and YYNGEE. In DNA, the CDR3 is TGTGCCAGCAGCGGTAGGCCTGGGGTTCCTTCGGTCAACGTCCTGACTTTC. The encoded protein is CASSGRPGVPSVNVLTF.

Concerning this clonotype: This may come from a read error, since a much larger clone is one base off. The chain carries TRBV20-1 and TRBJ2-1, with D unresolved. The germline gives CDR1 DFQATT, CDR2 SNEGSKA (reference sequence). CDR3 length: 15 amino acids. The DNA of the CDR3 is TGCAGTGCTAGAAAATCTCGAAGCTCCTACAATGAGCAGTTATTC. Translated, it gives CSARKSRSSYNEQLF.

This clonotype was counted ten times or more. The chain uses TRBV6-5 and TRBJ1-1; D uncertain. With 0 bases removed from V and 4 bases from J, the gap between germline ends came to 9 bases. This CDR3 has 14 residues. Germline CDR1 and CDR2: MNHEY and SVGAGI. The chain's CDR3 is CASSYSQGSTEAFF. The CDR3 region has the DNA TGTGCCAGCAGTTACTCACAAGGGAGCACTGAAGCTTTCTTT.

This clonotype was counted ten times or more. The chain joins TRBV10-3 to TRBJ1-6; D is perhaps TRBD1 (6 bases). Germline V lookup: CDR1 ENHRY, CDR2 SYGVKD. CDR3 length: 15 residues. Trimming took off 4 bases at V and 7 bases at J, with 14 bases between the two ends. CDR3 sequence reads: CAISAEGGGNSPLHF. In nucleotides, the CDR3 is TGTGCCATCAGTGCCGAGGGGGGTGGGAATTCACCCCTCCACTTT.

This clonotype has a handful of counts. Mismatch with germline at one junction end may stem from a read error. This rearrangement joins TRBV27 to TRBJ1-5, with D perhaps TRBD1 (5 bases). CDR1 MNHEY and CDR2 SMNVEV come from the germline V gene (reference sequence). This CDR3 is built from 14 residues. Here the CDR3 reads CAGRAATVDQPQHF. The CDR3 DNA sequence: TGTGCCGGCAGGGCCGCGACTGTAGATCAGCCCCAGCATTTT.